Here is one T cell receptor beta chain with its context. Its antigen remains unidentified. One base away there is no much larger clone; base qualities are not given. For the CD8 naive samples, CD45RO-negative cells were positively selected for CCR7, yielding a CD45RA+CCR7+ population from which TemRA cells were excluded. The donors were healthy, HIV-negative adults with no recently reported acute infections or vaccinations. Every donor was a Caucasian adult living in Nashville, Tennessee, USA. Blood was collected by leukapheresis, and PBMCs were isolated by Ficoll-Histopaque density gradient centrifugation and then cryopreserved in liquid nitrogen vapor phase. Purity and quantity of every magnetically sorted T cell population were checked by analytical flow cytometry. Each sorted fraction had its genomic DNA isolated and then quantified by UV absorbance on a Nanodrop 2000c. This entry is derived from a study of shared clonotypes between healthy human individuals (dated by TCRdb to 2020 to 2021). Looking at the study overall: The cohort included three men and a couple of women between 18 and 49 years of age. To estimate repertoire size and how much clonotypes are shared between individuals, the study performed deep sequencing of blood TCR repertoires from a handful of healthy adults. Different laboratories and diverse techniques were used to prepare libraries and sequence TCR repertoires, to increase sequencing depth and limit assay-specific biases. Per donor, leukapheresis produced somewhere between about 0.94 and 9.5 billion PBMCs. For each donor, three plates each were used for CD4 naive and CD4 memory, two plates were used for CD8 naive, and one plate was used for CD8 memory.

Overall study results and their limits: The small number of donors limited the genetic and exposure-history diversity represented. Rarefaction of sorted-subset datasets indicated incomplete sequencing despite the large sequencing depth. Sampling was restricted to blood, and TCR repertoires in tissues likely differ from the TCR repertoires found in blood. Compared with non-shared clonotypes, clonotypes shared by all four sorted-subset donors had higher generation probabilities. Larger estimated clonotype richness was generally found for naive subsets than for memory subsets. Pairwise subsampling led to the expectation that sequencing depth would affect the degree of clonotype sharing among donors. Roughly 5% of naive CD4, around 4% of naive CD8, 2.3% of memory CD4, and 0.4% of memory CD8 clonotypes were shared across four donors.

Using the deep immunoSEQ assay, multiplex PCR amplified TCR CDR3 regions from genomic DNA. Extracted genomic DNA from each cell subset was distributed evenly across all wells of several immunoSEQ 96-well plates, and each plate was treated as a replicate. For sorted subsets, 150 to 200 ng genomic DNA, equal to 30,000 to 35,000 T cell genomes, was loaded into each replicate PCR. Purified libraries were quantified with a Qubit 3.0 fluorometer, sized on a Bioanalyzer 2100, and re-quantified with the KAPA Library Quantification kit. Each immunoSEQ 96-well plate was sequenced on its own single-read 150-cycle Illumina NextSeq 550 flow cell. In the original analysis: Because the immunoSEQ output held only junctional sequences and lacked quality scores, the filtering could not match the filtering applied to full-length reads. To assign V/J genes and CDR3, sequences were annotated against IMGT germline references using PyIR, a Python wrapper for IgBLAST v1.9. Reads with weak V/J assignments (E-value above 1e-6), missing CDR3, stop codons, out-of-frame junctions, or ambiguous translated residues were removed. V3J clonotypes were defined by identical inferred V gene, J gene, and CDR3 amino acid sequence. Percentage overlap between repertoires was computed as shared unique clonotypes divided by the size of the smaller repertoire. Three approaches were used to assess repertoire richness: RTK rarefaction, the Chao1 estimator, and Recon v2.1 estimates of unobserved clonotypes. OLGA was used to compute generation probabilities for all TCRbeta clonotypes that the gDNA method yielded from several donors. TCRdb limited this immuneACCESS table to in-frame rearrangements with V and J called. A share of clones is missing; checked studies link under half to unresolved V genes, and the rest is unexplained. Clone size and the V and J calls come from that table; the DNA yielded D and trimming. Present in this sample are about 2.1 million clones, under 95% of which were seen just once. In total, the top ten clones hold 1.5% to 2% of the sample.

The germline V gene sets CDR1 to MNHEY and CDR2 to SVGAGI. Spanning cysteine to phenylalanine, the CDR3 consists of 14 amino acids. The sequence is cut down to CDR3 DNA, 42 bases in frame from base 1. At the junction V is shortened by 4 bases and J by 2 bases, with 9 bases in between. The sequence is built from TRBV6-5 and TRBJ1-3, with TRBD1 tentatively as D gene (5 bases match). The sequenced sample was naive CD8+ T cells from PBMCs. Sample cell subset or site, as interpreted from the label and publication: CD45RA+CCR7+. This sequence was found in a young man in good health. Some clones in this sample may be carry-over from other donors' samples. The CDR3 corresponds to CASSSGNTGNTIYF. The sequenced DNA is TGTGCCAGCAGTTCAGGGAATACTGGAAACACCATATATTTT.